This TCR beta chain was obtained from a study of identifying expanded T cells in peripheral blood. Study outcomes and limitations: About 1.2 clones differed between technical replicates, versus approximately 17 and 20 over time. Across healthy donors, higher total template counts meant significantly greater roughly two-week count variance.

TCRdb keeps only in-frame clones here, not all; method: immunoSEQ multiplex PCR. Here the sample spans around 90,000 clones, about 91% being singletons. V was shortened by 0 bases and J by 7 bases, with 1 base between the two germline ends. CDR1 and CDR2 (germline): SGHAT, FQNNGV. This CDR3 is built from 11 residues. In its sample, this clone was seen a few times. Its target is not known. The sequenced sample consisted of blood. The rearrangement uses TRBV11-2 and TRBJ2-4; D gene unclear. This TCR was recovered from a person aged 18 to 75 in good health. CDR3 nucleotides: TGTGCCAGCAGCTTAGATAACATTCAGTACTTC. Translated, it gives CASSLDNIQYF.